The entry below gives a single TCR beta chain sequence along with its context. This entry comes from a study of identical twins. CDR3 size: 19 residues. Unmatched junction bases numbered 14, after V lost 5 bases and J lost 1 base. Germline values: CDR1 LNHNV, CDR2 YYDKDF (reference sequence). Each CDR3 protein gets one entry after TCRdb re-called the 5' RACE reads with MiXCR. The data hold 400,000 to 550,000 distinct CDR3 sequences, with roughly a fifth observed a single time. These data also featured in a second study, about T cells expressing NK-cell markers.

The clonotype comes from a woman under 30 in good health. Specimen: CD4+ T cells sorted from blood. This sequence joins TRBV15 and TRBJ2-1; 10 nucleotides align to TRBD2. The CDR3 coding sequence is TGTGCCACCAGCCTTTCCATAAGTCTTAGCGGGAGGTCCTACAATGAGCAGTTCTTC. Translated: CATSLSISLSGRSYNEQFF. The full variable domain, completed using reference TRBV15 and TRBJ2-1, is DAMVIQNPRYQVTQFGKPVTLSCSQTLNHNVMYWYQQKSSQAPKLLFHYYDKDFNNEADTPDNFQSRRPNTSFCFLDIRSPGLGDTAMYLCATSLSISLSGRSYNEQFFGPGTRLTVL.